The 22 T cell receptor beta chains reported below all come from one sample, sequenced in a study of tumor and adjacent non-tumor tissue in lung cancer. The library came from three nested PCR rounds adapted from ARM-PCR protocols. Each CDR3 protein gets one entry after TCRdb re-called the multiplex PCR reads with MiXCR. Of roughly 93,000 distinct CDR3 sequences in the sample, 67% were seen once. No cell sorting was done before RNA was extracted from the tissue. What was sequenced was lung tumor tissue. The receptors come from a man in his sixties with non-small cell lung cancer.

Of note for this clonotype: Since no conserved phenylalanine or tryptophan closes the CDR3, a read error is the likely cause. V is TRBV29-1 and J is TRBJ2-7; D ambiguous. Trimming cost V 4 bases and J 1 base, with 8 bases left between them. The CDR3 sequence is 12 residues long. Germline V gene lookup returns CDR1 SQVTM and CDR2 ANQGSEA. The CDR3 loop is CSVATESYEQYL. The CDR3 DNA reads TGCAGCGTTGCTACGGAGTCCTACGAGCAGTACTTA.

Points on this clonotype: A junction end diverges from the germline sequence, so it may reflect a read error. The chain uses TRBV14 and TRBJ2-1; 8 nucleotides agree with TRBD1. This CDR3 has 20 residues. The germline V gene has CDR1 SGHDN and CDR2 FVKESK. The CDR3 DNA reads TGTGCCAGTAGCTCCGGAGGTCCCGGGACAGGCAGTAGCTCCTACAATGAGCAGTTATTC. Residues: CASSSGGPGTGSSSYNEQLF.

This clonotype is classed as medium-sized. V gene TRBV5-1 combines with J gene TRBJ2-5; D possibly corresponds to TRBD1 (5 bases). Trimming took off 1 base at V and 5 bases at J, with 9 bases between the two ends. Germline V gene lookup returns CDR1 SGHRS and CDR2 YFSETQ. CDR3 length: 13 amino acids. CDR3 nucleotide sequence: TGCGCCAGCAGCTTGAGGGGTGGCGAGACCCAGTACTTC. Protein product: CASSLRGGETQYF.

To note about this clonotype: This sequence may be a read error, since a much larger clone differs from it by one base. The CDR3 region has the DNA TGCGCCGGCAGCACTAGCGGGAGTGAATACAATGAGCAGTTCTTC. Its protein product is CAGSTSGSEYNEQFF. V gene TRBV5-1 combines with J gene TRBJ2-1; 11 bases are a match to TRBD2. Germline V gene sequence: CDR1 SGHRS, CDR2 YFSETQ. This CDR3 spans 15 amino acids.

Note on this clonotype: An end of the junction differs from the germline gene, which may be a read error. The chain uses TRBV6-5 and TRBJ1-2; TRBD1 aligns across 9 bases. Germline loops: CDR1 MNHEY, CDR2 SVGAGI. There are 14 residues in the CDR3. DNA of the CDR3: TGTGCTAGCAGTTACTCGGTACAGGGGGCGGGCTACATCTTC. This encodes CASSYSVQGAGYIF.

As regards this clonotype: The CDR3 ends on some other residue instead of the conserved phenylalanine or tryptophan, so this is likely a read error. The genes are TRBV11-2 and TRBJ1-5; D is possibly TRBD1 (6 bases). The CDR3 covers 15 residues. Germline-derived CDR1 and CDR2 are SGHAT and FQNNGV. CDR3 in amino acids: CDSSLGGGKNQPQHL. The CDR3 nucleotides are TGCGACAGCAGCTTAGGGGGGGGGAAAAATCAGCCCCAGCATTTA.

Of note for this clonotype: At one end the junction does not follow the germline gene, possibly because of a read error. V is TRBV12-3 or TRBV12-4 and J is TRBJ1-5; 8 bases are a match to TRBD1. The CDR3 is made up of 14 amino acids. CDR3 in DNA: TGTACCAGCAGTACACAGGGGGTTAATCAGGCCCAGCATTTT. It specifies CTSSTQGVNQAQHF.

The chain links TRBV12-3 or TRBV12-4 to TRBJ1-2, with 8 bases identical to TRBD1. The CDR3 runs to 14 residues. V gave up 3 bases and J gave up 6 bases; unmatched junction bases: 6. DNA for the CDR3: TGTGCCAGCAGTTTGCGTGACAGGGGCAATGGCTACACCTTC. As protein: CASSLRDRGNGYTF.

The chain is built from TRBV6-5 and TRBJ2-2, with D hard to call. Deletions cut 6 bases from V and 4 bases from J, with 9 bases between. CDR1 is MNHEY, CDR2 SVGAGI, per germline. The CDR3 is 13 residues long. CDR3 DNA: TGTGCCAGCAGAAGGTCGGCCACCGGGGAGCTGTTTTTT. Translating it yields CASRRSATGELFF.

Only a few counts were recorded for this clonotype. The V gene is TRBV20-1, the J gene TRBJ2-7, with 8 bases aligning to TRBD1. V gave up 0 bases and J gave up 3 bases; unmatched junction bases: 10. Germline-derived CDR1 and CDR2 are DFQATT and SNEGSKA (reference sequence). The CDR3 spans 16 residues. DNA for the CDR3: TGCAGTGCTAGAGAGGGGGGCAGGGGGCGGGACTACGAGCAGTACTTC. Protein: CSAREGGRGRDYEQYF.

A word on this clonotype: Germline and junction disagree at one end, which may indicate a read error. CDR3 sequence reads: CASSSSSGGDEQFF. The CDR3 DNA follows: TGCGCTAGCAGCTCGTCTTCGGGGGGCGATGAGCAGTTCTTC. This rearrangement joins TRBV5-1 to TRBJ2-1; a weak D match, TRBD2 (7 bases). Germline-derived CDR1 and CDR2 are SGHRS and YFSETQ. There are 14 residues in the CDR3.

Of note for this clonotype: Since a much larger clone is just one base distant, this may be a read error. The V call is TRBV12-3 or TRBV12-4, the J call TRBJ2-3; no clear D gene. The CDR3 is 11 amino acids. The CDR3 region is CTSTKADTQYF. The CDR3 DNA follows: TGTACCAGCACCAAAGCAGATACGCAGTATTTT.

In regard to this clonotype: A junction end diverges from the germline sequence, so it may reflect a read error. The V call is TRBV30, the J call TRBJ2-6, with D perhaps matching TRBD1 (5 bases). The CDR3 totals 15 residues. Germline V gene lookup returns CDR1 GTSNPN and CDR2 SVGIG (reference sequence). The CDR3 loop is CTWSRGRTGANVLAF. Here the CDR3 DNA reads TGTACCTGGAGTCGTGGACGAACTGGGGCCAACGTCCTGGCTTTC.

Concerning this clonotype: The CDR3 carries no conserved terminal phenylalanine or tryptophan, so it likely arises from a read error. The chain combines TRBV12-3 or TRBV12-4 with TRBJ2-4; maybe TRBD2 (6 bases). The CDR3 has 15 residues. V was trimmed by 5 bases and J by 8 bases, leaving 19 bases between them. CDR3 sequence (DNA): TGTGCCAGCAGTCCACTCGGGACGGGGGAAGACATTCAGTACCTC. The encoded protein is CASSPLGTGEDIQYL.

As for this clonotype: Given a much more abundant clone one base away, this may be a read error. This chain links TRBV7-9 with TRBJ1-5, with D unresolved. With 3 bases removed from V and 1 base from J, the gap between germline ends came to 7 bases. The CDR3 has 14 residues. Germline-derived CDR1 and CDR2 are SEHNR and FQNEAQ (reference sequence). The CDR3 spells CASSFGFSNQPQHF. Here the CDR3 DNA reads TGTGCCAGCAGCTTTGGTTTCAGCAATCAGCCCCAGCATTTT.

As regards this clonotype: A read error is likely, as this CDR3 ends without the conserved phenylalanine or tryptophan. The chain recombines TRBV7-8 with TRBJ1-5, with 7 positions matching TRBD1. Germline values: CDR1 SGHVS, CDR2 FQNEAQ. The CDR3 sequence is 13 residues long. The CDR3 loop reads CGSSWEGAQPQHL. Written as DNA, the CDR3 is TGTGGCAGCAGCTGGGAGGGGGCCCAGCCCCAGCATCTT.

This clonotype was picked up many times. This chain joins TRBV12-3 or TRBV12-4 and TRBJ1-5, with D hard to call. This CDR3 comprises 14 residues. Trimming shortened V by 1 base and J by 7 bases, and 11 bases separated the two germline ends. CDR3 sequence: CASSLGRYGQPQHF. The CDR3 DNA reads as TGTGCCAGCAGTTTAGGGCGATATGGGCAGCCCCAGCATTTT.

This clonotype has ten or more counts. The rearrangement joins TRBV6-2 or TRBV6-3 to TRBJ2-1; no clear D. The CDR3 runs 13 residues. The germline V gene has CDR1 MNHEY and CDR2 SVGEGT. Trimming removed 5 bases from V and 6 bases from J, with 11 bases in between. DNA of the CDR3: TGTGCCAGCAGTCCCCGTGGCGTCAATGAGCAGTTCTTC. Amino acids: CASSPRGVNEQFF.

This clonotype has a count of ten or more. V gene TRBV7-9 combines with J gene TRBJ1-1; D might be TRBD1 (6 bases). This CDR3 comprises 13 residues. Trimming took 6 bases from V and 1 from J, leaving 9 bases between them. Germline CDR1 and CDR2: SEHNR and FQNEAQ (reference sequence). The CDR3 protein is CASSQQGNTEAFF. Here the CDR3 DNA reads TGTGCCAGCAGTCAACAGGGGAACACTGAAGCTTTCTTT. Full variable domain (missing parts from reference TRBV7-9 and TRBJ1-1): DTGVSQNPRHKITKRGQNVTFRCDPISEHNRLYWYRQTLGQGPEFLTYFQNEAQLEKSRLLSDRFSAERPKGSFSTLEIQRTEQGDSAMYLCASSQQGNTEAFFGQGTRLTVV.

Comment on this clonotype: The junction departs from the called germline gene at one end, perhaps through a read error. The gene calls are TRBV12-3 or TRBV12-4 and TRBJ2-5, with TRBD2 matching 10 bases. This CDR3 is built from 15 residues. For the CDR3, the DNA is TGTGACAGCTCGGATACGGGACTAGCGATAGAGACCCAATACTTC. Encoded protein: CDSSDTGLAIETQYF.

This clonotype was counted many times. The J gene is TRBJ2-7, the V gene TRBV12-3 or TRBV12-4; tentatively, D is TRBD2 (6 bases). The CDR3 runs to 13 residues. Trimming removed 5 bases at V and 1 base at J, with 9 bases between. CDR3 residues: CASSPGLSYEQYF. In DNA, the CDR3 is TGTGCCAGCAGTCCGGGACTTTCCTACGAGCAGTACTTC.

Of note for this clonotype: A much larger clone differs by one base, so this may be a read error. This CDR3 reads CASSLHGVDTRYF. Here the CDR3 DNA reads TGTGCCAGCAGTTTACATGGTGTAGATACGCGGTATTTT. This chain links TRBV12-3 or TRBV12-4 with TRBJ2-3; D is unclear. This CDR3 spans 13 amino acids.